This section outlines one T cell receptor (beta chain) sequence together with its context. Its antigen is currently unknown. The data were produced by immunoSEQ multiplex PCR, yet TCRdb's version contains in-frame clones alone and is incomplete. The repertoire holds over 20,000 clones, roughly 97% seen once, with around 0.14% in the top ten. This sample stems from a study of T cells after posttransplantation cyclophosphamide. Whole-study results and caveats: Donor-recipient repertoire similarity was low at 1-2 months, rising over year one. TRB overlap between skin or GI tissue T cells and blood was limited.

Cells defined as naive were viable CD3+CD4+ or CD3+CD8+ and CCR7+CD45RA+CD45RO-CD95-CD27+CD28+. Peripheral blood was collected from the related graft donor on the marrow donation day. The receptor was derived from a man between 50 and 59 years old in good health, CMV-negative, and a related stem cell transplant donor. Input material: naive CD4+ T cells sorted from PBMCs.

The CDR3: CASSQARFQETQYF. DNA of the CDR3: TGTGCCAGCAGTCAGGCCCGGTTCCAAGAGACCCAGTACTTC. The V gene is TRBV6-6, the J gene TRBJ2-5; no reliable D call. V lost 5 bases and J 1 base, leaving 11 bases between the germline ends. Per the germline V gene, CDR1 is MNHNY and CDR2 is SVGAGI (reference sequence). CDR3 length: 14 residues.